The present T cell receptor beta chain was sequenced within a study of Graves' ophthalmopathy and Graves' hyperthyroidism. Study context: Samples of peripheral blood were obtained at initial diagnosis, prior to treatment of any kind.

CDR3 length equals 14 residues. Trimming at V came to 5 bases and at J to 6 bases, leaving 10 bases not matched to a gene. The V gene's germline CDR1 is LNHNV and CDR2 YYDKDF (reference sequence). Where ophthalmopathy was present, donors had moderate-to-severe activity, CAS ≥3, NOSPECS ≥4 and duration under 3 months. Researchers turned away patients with other autoimmune diseases, uncontrolled infections, pregnancy or lactation. Amplification targeted the TCR beta CDR3 regions, with RNA transcripts as the source material. Second-round multiplex PCR came after first-round RT-PCR with HTBI primers. TCRdb itself ran the multiplex PCR reads through MiXCR, one entry per CDR3 protein. The repertoire includes 200,000 to 300,000 distinct CDR3 sequences, around 45% of them detected once, and roughly 50% sits in the top ten. Ten or more counts support this clonotype.

Source material: peripheral blood. The chain couples TRBV15 to TRBJ2-7; 7 bases fit TRBD2. This sequence originates from an adult man with Graves' ophthalmopathy. Written as DNA, the CDR3 is TGTGCCACCAGCCGAGCGGGGCGGGGCGGCGAGCAGTACTTC. Its translation: CATSRAGRGGEQYF.